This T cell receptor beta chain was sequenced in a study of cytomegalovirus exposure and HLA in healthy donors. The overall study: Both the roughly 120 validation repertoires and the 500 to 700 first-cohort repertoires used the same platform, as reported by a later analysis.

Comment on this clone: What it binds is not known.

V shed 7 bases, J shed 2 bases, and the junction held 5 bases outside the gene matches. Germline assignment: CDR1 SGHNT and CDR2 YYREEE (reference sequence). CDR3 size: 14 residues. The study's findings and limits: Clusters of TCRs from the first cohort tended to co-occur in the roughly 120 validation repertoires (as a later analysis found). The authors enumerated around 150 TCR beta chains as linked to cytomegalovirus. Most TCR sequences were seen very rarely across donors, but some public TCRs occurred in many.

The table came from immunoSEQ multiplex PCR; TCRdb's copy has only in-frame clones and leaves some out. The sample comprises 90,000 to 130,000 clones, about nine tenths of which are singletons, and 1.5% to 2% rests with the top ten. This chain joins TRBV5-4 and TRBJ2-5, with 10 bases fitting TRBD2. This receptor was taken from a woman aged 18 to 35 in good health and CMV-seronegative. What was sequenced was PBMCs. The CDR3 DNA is TGTGCCAGCCGGCTAGCGGGGGCTCAAGAGACCCAGTACTTC. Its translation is CASRLAGAQETQYF.